A single sample is the source of the 22 T cell receptor beta chains below, sequenced in a study of blood T cell repertoires in COVID-19. Data came from immunoSEQ multiplex PCR; TCRdb stores just in-frame clones and leaves some out. This sample has approximately 290,000 clones, with 75% to 90% found just once. Sequencing was performed on peripheral blood. The receptors shown here come from a woman aged 60-75 years with acute or convalescent COVID-19.

The chain combines TRBV6-5 with TRBJ1-6; 7 positions match TRBD1. Trimming removed 0 bases from V and 9 bases from J; junction bases left unmatched: 8. The CDR3 is 16 amino acids. Germline CDR1 and CDR2: MNHEY and SVGAGI. The CDR3: CASSYSQQGVGSPLHF. The CDR3 nucleotides read TGTGCCAGCAGTTACTCCCAGCAGGGGGTTGGTTCACCCCTCCACTTT.

This rearrangement joins TRBV6-2 or TRBV6-3 to TRBJ1-6; 8 bases agree with TRBD1. J gave up 10 bases and V 1 base, and 6 bases lay outside the gene matches. The germline V gene has CDR1 MNHEY and CDR2 SVGEGT. This CDR3 comprises 15 residues. This CDR3 reads CASSYFQGAGSPLHF. CDR3 sequence (DNA): TGTGCCAGCAGTTACTTTCAGGGGGCCGGCTCACCCCTCCACTTT.

The chain combines TRBV28 with TRBJ1-3, with a weak D call TRBD1 (5 bases). CDR1 MDHEN and CDR2 SYDVKM come from the germline V gene. Trimming took 7 bases from V and 0 from J, leaving 16 bases between them. The CDR3 runs 16 residues. The CDR3 nucleotides read TGTGCCAGCAATTCTCGGGGGTTATTCTCTGGAAACACCATATATTTT. It is translated as CASNSRGLFSGNTIYF. Looking up the rest from reference TRBV28 and TRBJ1-3 gives the full variable domain: DVKVTQSSRYLVKRTGEKVFLECVQDMDHENMFWYRQDPGLGLRLIYFSYDVKMKEKGDIPEGYSVSREKKERFSLILESASTNQTSMYLCASNSRGLFSGNTIYFGEGSWLTVV.

The chain is built from TRBV6-5 and TRBJ2-1; 11 positions match TRBD2. This CDR3 contains 14 residues. Trimming removed 8 bases from V and 4 bases from J; junction bases left unmatched: 4. CDR1 is MNHEY and CDR2 is SVGAGI in the germline V gene. The CDR3 loop reads CASGGLADYNEQFF. The CDR3 coding sequence is TGTGCCAGCGGGGGACTAGCGGATTACAATGAGCAGTTCTTC.

The gene calls are TRBV4-3 and TRBJ2-1, with D tentatively TRBD2 (7 bases). Germline V gene data show CDR1 as LGHNA and CDR2 as YSLEER. Trimming shortened V by 0 bases and J by 4 bases, and 10 bases separated the two germline ends. The CDR3 consists of 15 residues. The CDR3 nucleotides are TGCGCCAGCAGCCAAGAGAGGGGGGGGTACAATGAGCAGTTCTTC. Translating it yields CASSQERGGYNEQFF.

This chain uses TRBV29-1 with TRBJ2-3, with TRBD2 identical over 10 bases. Germline V gives CDR1 SQVTM, CDR2 ANQGSEA. Trimming at V came to 4 bases and at J to 4 bases, leaving 5 bases not matched to a gene. CDR3 length equals 14 residues. CDR3 residues: CSVVSGRRADTQYF. CDR3 nucleotides: TGCAGCGTTGTTAGCGGGAGGCGGGCAGATACGCAGTATTTT.

V and J are TRBV18 and TRBJ1-5; 11 nucleotides agree with TRBD1. Germline CDR1 and CDR2: KGHSH and LQKENI. The CDR3 loop spans 16 amino acids. The junction had 7 bases not matched to a gene; V was cut back by 3 bases and J by 6 bases. CDR3 coding DNA: TGTGCCAGCTCACCTGGACAGGGGGCCGGCGGTCAGCCCCAGCATTTT. This translates into CASSPGQGAGGQPQHF.

Only one count was recorded for this clone. The chain links TRBV28 to TRBJ2-1, with 8 bases matching TRBD2. In germline, CDR1 is MDHEN, CDR2 SYDVKM. The CDR3 has 16 residues. Trimming cost V 6 bases and J 0 bases; bases outside gene matches: 7. In nucleotides, the CDR3 is TGTGCCAGCAGCGGGGGGGCGGGAAGCTCCTACAATGAGCAGTTCTTC. Amino acid sequence: CASSGGAGSSYNEQFF.

This sequence joins TRBV30 and TRBJ1-1; TRBD1 matches 9 bases. After removal of 3 bases from V and 1 base from J, the junction contained 6 bases not matched to a gene. This CDR3 spans 15 amino acids. Looked up from germline, CDR1 is GTSNPN and CDR2 is SVGIG (reference sequence). The CDR3 bases are TGTGCCTGGAGCTACAGGGGGCAGGGGAACACTGAAGCTTTCTTT. This gives the protein CAWSYRGQGNTEAFF.

This chain links TRBV10-3 with TRBJ1-5, with TRBD1 matching 9 bases. Germline CDR1 and CDR2: ENHRY and SYGVKD. The length of the CDR3 is 15 residues. V was clipped by 6 bases and J by 4 bases; unmatched bases: 7. CDR3 nucleotide sequence: TGTGCCATCAGATTGACCGGGACAGGGAATCAGCCCCAGCATTTT. It yields the protein CAIRLTGTGNQPQHF.

V is TRBV28 and J is TRBJ1-5, with D maybe TRBD1 (6 bases). V lost 5 bases, J lost 7 bases, and 21 bases lay in between. CDR3 size: 16 residues. Germline assignment: CDR1 MDHEN and CDR2 SYDVKM. The chain's CDR3 is CASSRSTQGRGQPQHF. The CDR3 nucleotides are TGTGCCAGCAGTCGGTCGACCCAGGGGAGAGGACAGCCCCAGCATTTT.

This chain links TRBV5-5 with TRBJ2-7, with a possible D match to TRBD1 (5 bases). CDR1 is SGHKS and CDR2 is YYEKEE in the germline V gene (reference sequence). The CDR3 has 13 residues. Trimming took off 4 bases at V and 2 bases at J, with 10 bases between the two ends. This CDR3 reads CASSPRVPYEQYF. DNA for the CDR3: TGTGCCAGCAGCCCCAGGGTGCCCTACGAGCAGTACTTC.

V gene TRBV2 combines with J gene TRBJ1-5; D possibly corresponds to TRBD1 (5 bases). V lost 5 bases, J lost 1 base, and 12 bases lay in between. The CDR3 loop spans 15 amino acids. CDR1 and CDR2 (germline): SNHLY, FYNNEI. CDR3 nucleotide sequence: TGTGCCAGCAGTAAAAGGGGAAGCAGCAATCAGCCCCAGCATTTT. This sequence encodes CASSKRGSSNQPQHF.

The chain has TRBV3-1 (or the pseudogene TRBV3-2) and TRBJ1-2; the match to TRBD1 covers 12 bases. The V gene's germline CDR1 is LGHDT and CDR2 YNNKEL (reference sequence). The length of the CDR3 is 16 residues. The J segment lost 7 bases and the V segment lost 1 base, leaving 7 bases of the junction unmatched. CDR3 region: CASSQVGGTGGGGYTF. CDR3 bases: TGTGCCAGCAGCCAAGTAGGCGGGACAGGGGGCGGTGGCTACACCTTC.

This sequence joins TRBV24-1 and TRBJ2-1; TRBD2 agrees at 14 bases. V gave up 4 bases and J gave up 7 bases; unmatched junction bases: 8. CDR1 KGHDR and CDR2 SFDVKD come from the germline V gene. The CDR3 is made up of 17 amino acids. The CDR3 is CATSEPTSGRASNEQFF. CDR3 in DNA: TGTGCCACCAGTGAACCGACTAGCGGGAGGGCCTCGAATGAGCAGTTCTTC.

V and J are TRBV28 and TRBJ1-2, with TRBD1 identical over 8 bases. The length of the CDR3 is 16 residues. J was trimmed by 7 bases and V by 6 bases; bases with no gene match: 16. Germline assignment: CDR1 MDHEN and CDR2 SYDVKM. The CDR3 reads CASSTGTGTPGGGYTF. The CDR3 DNA reads TGTGCCAGCAGCACCGGGACAGGAACTCCTGGGGGTGGCTACACCTTC.

This chain connects TRBV6-6 to TRBJ1-6; 7 bases match TRBD1. CDR3 length equals 14 residues. The trim removed 6 bases at V and 5 bases at J, leaving 4 bases unmatched. Per the germline V gene, CDR1 is MNHNY and CDR2 is SVGAGI (reference sequence). In nucleotides, the CDR3 is TGTGCCAGCAGACCAGGACAGGATAATTCACCCCTCCACTTT. Translated: CASRPGQDNSPLHF.

The rearrangement uses TRBV20-1 and TRBJ2-3; TRBD2 matches 8 bases. Trimming took 3 bases from V and 0 from J; bases not matched to a gene: 5. The CDR3 spans 15 residues. Germline values: CDR1 DFQATT, CDR2 SNEGSKA (reference sequence). For the CDR3, the DNA is TGCAGTGCTAGTTGGACTAGCCTTAGCACAGATACGCAGTATTTT. Protein: CSASWTSLSTDTQYF.

The rearrangement joins TRBV19 to TRBJ1-1, with 7 bases that match TRBD1. V was clipped by 1 base and J by 4 bases; unmatched bases: 3. From germline, CDR1 is LNHDA and CDR2 SQIVND (reference sequence). The CDR3 contains 14 residues. The CDR3 spells CASSIGGGATEAFF. The CDR3 DNA follows: TGTGCCAGTAGTATAGGAGGGGGCGCCACTGAAGCTTTCTTT.

The chain employs TRBV27 and TRBJ1-1; tentative D call: TRBD1 (5 bases). The ends were cut back, 6 bases at V and 3 bases at J, with 14 bases in the middle. Germline CDR1 reads MNHEY; CDR2 reads SMNVEV (reference sequence). This CDR3 has 14 residues. This CDR3 is CASRRQGPYTEAFF. The CDR3 DNA reads TGTGCCAGCAGGCGGCAGGGTCCGTACACTGAAGCTTTCTTT.

The rearrangement links TRBV2 to TRBJ2-1, with TRBD2 matching over 10 bases. The trim removed 7 bases at V and 8 bases at J, leaving 14 bases unmatched. This CDR3 has 16 amino acids. CDR1 is SNHLY, CDR2 FYNNEI, per germline. CDR3 sequence reads: CASTIPERGGFDEQFF. CDR3 sequence (DNA): TGTGCCAGCACCATACCCGAGCGGGGGGGCTTTGATGAGCAGTTCTTC.

This chain joins TRBV27 and TRBJ1-1; D possibly corresponds to TRBD1 (5 bases). The V gene lost 4 bases and the J gene lost 5 bases, with 11 bases spanning the gap. The length of the CDR3 is 13 residues. CDR1 is MNHEY and CDR2 is SMNVEV in the germline V gene (reference sequence). CDR3 bases: TGTGCCAGCAGTTACCAGGGTTGGACTGAAGCTTTCTTT. Translation gives CASSYQGWTEAFF.